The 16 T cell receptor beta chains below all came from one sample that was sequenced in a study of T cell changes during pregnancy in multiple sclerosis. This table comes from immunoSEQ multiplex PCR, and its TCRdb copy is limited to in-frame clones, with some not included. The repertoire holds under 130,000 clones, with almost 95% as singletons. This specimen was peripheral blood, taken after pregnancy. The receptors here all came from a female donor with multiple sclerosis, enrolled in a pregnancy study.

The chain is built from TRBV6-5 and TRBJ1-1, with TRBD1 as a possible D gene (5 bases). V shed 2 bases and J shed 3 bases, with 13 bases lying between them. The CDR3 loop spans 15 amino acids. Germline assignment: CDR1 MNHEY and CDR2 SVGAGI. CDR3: CASSYGGVRDTEAFF. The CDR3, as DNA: TGTGCCAGCAGTTACGGGGGGGTCAGGGACACTGAAGCTTTCTTT.

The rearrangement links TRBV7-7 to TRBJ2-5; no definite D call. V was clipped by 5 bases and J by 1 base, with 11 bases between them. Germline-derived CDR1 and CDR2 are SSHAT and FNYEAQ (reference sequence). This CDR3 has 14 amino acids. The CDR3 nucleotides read TGTGCCAGCAGCCACGCCTCCGGCCAAGAGACCCAGTACTTC. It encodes CASSHASGQETQYF.

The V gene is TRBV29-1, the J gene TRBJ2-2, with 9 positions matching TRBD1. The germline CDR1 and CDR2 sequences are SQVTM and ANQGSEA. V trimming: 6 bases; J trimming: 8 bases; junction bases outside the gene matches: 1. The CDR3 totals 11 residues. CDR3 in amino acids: CSVGQGGELFF. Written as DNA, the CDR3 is TGCAGCGTAGGACAGGGGGGGGAGCTGTTTTTT.

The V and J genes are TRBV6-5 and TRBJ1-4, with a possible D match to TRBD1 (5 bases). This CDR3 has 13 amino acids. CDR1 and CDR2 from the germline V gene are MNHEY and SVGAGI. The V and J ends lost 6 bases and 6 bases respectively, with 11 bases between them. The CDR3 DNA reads TGTGCCAGCAGCCGGGGGGGGGATGAAAAACTGTTTTTT. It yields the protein CASSRGGDEKLFF.

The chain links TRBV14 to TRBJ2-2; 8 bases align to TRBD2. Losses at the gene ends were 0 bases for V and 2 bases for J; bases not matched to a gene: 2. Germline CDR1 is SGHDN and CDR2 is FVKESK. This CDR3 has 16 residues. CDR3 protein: CASSQDAGGNTGELFF. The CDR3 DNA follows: TGTGCCAGCAGCCAAGATGCGGGGGGAAACACCGGGGAGCTGTTTTTT.

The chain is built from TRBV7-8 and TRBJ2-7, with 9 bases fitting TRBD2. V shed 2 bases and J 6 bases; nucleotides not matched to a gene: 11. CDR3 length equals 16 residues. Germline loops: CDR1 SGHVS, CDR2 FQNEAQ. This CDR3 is CASSLQIAGVFGEQYF. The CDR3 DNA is TGTGCCAGCAGCTTACAAATAGCGGGAGTATTCGGCGAGCAGTACTTC.

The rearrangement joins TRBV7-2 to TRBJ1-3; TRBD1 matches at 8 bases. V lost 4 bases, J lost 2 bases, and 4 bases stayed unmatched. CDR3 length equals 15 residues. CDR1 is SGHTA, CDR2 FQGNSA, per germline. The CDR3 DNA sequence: TGTGCCAGCAGCTCCATGACAGGGGCTGGAAACACCATATATTTT. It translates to CASSSMTGAGNTIYF.

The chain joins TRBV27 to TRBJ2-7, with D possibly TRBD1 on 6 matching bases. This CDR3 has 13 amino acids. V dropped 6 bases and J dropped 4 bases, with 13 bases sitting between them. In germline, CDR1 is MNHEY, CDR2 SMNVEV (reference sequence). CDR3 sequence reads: CASRPTGTYEQYF. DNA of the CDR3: TGTGCCAGCAGGCCGACAGGAACTTACGAGCAGTACTTC.

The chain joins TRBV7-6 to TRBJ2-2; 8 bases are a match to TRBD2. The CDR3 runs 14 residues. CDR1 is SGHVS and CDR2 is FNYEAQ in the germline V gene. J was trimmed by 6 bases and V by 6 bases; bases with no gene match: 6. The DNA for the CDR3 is TGTGCCAGCAGTACCGGACTAGCCGCCGGGGAGCTGTTTTTT. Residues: CASSTGLAAGELFF.

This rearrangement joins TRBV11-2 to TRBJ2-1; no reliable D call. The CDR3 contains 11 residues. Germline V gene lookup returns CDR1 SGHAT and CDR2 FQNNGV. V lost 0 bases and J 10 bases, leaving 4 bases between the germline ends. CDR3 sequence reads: CASSLDTEQFF. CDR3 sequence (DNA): TGTGCCAGCAGCTTAGACACAGAGCAGTTCTTC.

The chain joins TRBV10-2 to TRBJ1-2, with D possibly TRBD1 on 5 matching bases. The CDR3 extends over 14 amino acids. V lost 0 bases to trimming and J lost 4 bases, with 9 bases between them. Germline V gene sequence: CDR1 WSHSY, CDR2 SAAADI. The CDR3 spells CASSESGGLYGYTF. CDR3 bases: TGCGCCAGCAGTGAGTCGGGGGGTCTCTATGGCTACACCTTC.

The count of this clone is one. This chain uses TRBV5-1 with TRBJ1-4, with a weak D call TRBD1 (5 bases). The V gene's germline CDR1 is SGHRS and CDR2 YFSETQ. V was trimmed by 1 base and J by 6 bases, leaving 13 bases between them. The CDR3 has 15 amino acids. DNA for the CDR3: TGCGCCAGCAGCTTGATGGCGGGACTCTATGAAAAACTGTTTTTT. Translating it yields CASSLMAGLYEKLFF.

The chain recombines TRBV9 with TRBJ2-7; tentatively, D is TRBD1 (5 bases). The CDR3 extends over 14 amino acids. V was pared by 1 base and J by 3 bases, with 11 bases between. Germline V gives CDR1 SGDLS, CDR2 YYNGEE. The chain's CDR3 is CASSVRGKDYEQYF. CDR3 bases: TGTGCCAGCAGCGTAAGGGGAAAGGACTACGAGCAGTACTTC.

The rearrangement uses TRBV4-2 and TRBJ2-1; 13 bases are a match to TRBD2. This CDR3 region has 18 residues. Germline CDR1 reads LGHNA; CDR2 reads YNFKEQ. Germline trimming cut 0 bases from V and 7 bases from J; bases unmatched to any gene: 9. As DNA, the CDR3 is TGTGCCAGCAGCCAAGAATCACTACTAGCGGGGGGGAGGAATGAGCAGTTCTTC. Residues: CASSQESLLAGGRNEQFF.

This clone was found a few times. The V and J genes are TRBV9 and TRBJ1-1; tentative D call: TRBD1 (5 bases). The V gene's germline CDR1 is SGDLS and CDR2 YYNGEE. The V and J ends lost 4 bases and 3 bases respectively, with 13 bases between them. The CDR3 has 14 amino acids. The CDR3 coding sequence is TGTGCCAGCAGCCCCGGGGGGGTGTACACTGAAGCTTTCTTT. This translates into CASSPGGVYTEAFF.

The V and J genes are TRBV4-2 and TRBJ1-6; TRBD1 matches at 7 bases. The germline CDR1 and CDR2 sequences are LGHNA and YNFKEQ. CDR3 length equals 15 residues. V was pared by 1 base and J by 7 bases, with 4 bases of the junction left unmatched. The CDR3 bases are TGTGCCAGCAGCCAAGCGACAGGGTACAATTCACCCCTCCACTTT. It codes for CASSQATGYNSPLHF.